The 6 T cell receptor beta chains listed next were all sequenced from one sample in a study of shared clonotypes between healthy human individuals. Data came from immunoSEQ multiplex PCR; TCRdb stores just in-frame clones and leaves some out. Among some 1.5 million clones listed, under 99% were seen once. Sequenced input: naive CD4+ T cells sorted from blood. This sample's subset: CD45RA+ positively selected. The receptors stem from a man under 40 in good health.

This chain links TRBV11-2 with TRBJ2-5, with TRBD1 identical over 10 bases. V was pared by 4 bases and J by 3 bases, with 14 bases of the junction left unmatched. CDR3 size: 18 residues. CDR1 is SGHAT and CDR2 is FQNNGV in the germline V gene. The CDR3 region is CASSSGVPGQGKKETQYF. In nucleotides, the CDR3 is TGTGCCAGCAGCTCCGGAGTCCCGGGACAGGGGAAAAAAGAGACCCAGTACTTC.

The chain combines TRBV19 with TRBJ1-4, with D perhaps matching TRBD1 (5 bases). The germline CDR1 and CDR2 sequences are LNHDA and SQIVND (reference sequence). The CDR3 consists of 15 residues. The ends were cut back, 6 bases at V and 5 bases at J, with 16 bases in the middle. The CDR3 region has the DNA TGTGCCAGTAGGGTGGGGCGAATCCGAAATGAAAAACTGTTTTTT. Protein product: CASRVGRIRNEKLFF.

The chain employs TRBV28 and TRBJ1-5, with 12 bases fitting TRBD1. J lost 5 bases, V lost 10 bases, and 9 bases had no gene match. Per the germline V gene, CDR1 is MDHEN and CDR2 is SYDVKM. CDR3 length equals 15 residues. CDR3 sequence reads: CATGTGGVSDQPQHF. The DNA of the CDR3 is TGTGCCACAGGGACAGGGGGCGTTTCGGATCAGCCCCAGCATTTT. Together with reference TRBV28 and TRBJ1-5, the CDR3 gives the full variable domain: DVKVTQSSRYLVKRTGEKVFLECVQDMDHENMFWYRQDPGLGLRLIYFSYDVKMKEKGDIPEGYSVSREKKERFSLILESASTNQTSMYLCATGTGGVSDQPQHFGDGTRLSIL.

The chain has TRBV2 and TRBJ2-7; TRBD2 matches at 9 bases. The trim removed 2 bases at V and 3 bases at J, leaving 11 bases unmatched. The CDR3 sequence is 17 residues long. The germline V gene encodes CDR1 SNHLY and CDR2 FYNNEI. CDR3 region: CASSEWVGSGRFYEQYF. CDR3 nucleotide sequence: TGTGCCAGCAGTGAATGGGTGGGTAGCGGGAGATTCTACGAGCAGTACTTC.

The CDR3 sequence: CSVQPAGSRGKTQYF. The CDR3 DNA is TGCAGCGTCCAACCTGCCGGGAGTAGGGGGAAGACCCAGTACTTC. V gene TRBV29-1 combines with J gene TRBJ2-5; either TRBD1 or TRBD2 may fit D (6 bases each). V was pared by 6 bases and J by 6 bases, with 23 bases between. The CDR3 covers 15 residues. Germline lookup yields CDR1 SQVTM and CDR2 ANQGSEA.

The rearrangement joins TRBV27 to TRBJ2-6, with D possibly being TRBD1 or TRBD2 (5 bases each). The CDR3 totals 13 residues. Germline-derived CDR1 and CDR2 are MNHEY and SMNVEV (reference sequence). V was shortened by 6 bases and J by 2 bases, with 5 bases between the two germline ends. Here the CDR3 reads CASRGAGANVLTF. For the CDR3, the DNA is TGTGCCAGCAGGGGGGCTGGGGCCAACGTCCTGACTTTC.